The 22 T cell receptor beta chains below all came from one sample that was sequenced in a study of CDR3 diversity in severe acne. TCRdb re-called the PCR reads with MiXCR, one entry per CDR3 protein. The table includes 97,000 or so distinct CDR3 sequences, 51% detected once. The specimen sequenced was blood. These receptors were collected from a male donor with acne.

Sample share makes this clonotype medium-sized (0.01 to 0.1%). The chain joins TRBV10-3 to TRBJ1-1, with D maybe TRBD1 (6 bases). The germline V and J ends were trimmed by 2 bases and 6 bases, with 13 bases remaining between them. This CDR3 spans 14 amino acids. Germline assignment: CDR1 ENHRY and CDR2 SYGVKD. CDR3 amino acids: CAISEPEQGSEAFF. DNA of the CDR3: TGTGCCATCAGTGAGCCGGAACAGGGCTCTGAAGCTTTCTTT.

This clonotype was observed at least ten times. The rearrangement joins TRBV27 to TRBJ1-5, with D unresolved. Germline-derived CDR1 and CDR2 are MNHEY and SMNVEV (reference sequence). V lost 6 bases to trimming and J lost 5 bases, with 8 bases between them. There are 12 residues in the CDR3. CDR3 sequence reads: CASSPIDQPQHF. In nucleotides, the CDR3 is TGTGCCAGCAGCCCAATTGATCAGCCCCAGCATTTT.

This clonotype appeared a few times. One end of the junction does not line up with germline, which may come from a read error. The rearrangement uses TRBV28 and TRBJ2-1; 7 positions agree with TRBD2. The CDR3 runs to 13 residues. CDR1 is MDHEN and CDR2 is SYDVKM in the germline V gene. As DNA, the CDR3 is TGTGCCAGCAGAAAGACTAGCTACCATGAGCAGTTCTTC. It yields the protein CASRKTSYHEQFF.

This clonotype occurred many times. This chain links TRBV5-8 with TRBJ2-5; the D gene is possibly TRBD1 (6 bases). The CDR3 sequence is 13 residues long. Trimming shortened V by 0 bases and J by 7 bases, and 10 bases separated the two germline ends. Germline V lookup: CDR1 SGHTS, CDR2 YDEGEE. The CDR3 DNA reads TGTGCCAGCAGCTTGGGTTCAGGGGCGACCCAGTACTTC. Translation: CASSLGSGATQYF.

The sample holds many counts of this clonotype. The genes are TRBV12-3 or TRBV12-4 and TRBJ2-7, with 9 positions matching TRBD1. Trimming removed 6 bases from V and 0 bases from J; junction bases left unmatched: 3. This CDR3 contains 14 residues. The CDR3 nucleotides read TGTGCCAGCAGCCGACAGGGGGTCTCCTACGAGCAGTACTTC. It specifies CASSRQGVSYEQYF.

This rearrangement joins TRBV9 to TRBJ1-2; 9 bases line up with TRBD1. With V trimmed by 6 bases and J by 3 bases, 12 bases remained unmatched. The CDR3 is 16 amino acids. CDR1 and CDR2 from the germline V gene are SGDLS and YYNGEE. The CDR3 coding sequence is TGTGCCAGCAACTCCGGAACAGGGGGCAAGGACTATGGCTACACCTTC. This sequence encodes CASNSGTGGKDYGYTF.

The J gene is TRBJ2-7, the V gene TRBV29-1; tentatively, D is TRBD1 (6 bases). With 6 bases removed from V and 2 bases from J, the gap between germline ends came to 14 bases. Germline V lookup: CDR1 SQVTM, CDR2 ANQGSEA. This CDR3 is built from 13 residues. The CDR3 DNA reads TGCAGCGTGGTCCGGGACATAGCCTACGAGCAGTACTTC. Protein product: CSVVRDIAYEQYF.

This chain links TRBV10-3 with TRBJ2-5; 11 bases are a match to TRBD2. Germline V gene data show CDR1 as ENHRY and CDR2 as SYGVKD. This CDR3 is built from 16 residues. Trimming cost V 4 bases and J 3 bases; bases outside gene matches: 7. The CDR3 nucleotides read TGTGCCATCAGTGGCGGCGGGACTAGCGGAGAAGAGACCCAGTACTTC. It encodes CAISGGGTSGEETQYF.

This CDR3 is CASSPQTLNTGELFF. The DNA of the CDR3 is TGTGCCAGCAGCCCACAAACATTGAACACCGGGGAGCTGTTTTTT. This chain joins TRBV4-2 and TRBJ2-2; D is unresolved. CDR1 is LGHNA, CDR2 YNFKEQ, per germline. The CDR3 is 15 residues long. Between the trimmed V and J ends, which lost 4 bases and 1 base, there was a span of 10 bases.

This clonotype was detected many times. This chain links TRBV30 with TRBJ2-7; D unclear. Germline V CDR1 and CDR2: GTSNPN, SVGIG (reference sequence). Trimming took 0 bases from V and 6 from J, leaving 12 bases between them. CDR3 length: 13 residues. CDR3 sequence reads: CAWSVSPLGEQYF. The CDR3 coding sequence is TGTGCCTGGAGTGTATCTCCCCTAGGCGAGCAGTACTTC.

V and J are TRBV6-5 and TRBJ2-3, with TRBD2 matching over 8 bases. Trimming took 6 bases from V and 4 from J; bases not matched to a gene: 0. The germline gives CDR1 MNHEY, CDR2 SVGAGI. This CDR3 has 12 residues. For the CDR3, the DNA is TGTGCCAGCAGAGCGGGAGCAGATACGCAGTATTTT. It translates to CASRAGADTQYF.

V and J are TRBV19 and TRBJ1-4; D gene unclear. The V end lost 4 bases, the J end lost 6 bases, and 12 bases lay between the germline ends. This CDR3 has 14 amino acids. Germline assignment: CDR1 LNHDA and CDR2 SQIVND (reference sequence). CDR3 in amino acids: CASSRREWDEKLFF. The CDR3 DNA sequence: TGTGCCAGTAGTAGGCGGGAGTGGGATGAAAAACTGTTTTTT.

This clonotype has just one count. This likely comes from a read error, as the CDR3 has no conserved phenylalanine or tryptophan at its end. The J gene is TRBJ1-4, the V gene TRBV11-2; weak D call: TRBD1 (5 bases). CDR3 length equals 17 residues. Germline lookup yields CDR1 SGHAT and CDR2 FQNNGV. V was cut by 5 bases and J by 7 bases, with 23 bases left in between. This CDR3 reads CASSPNPPGTGGEKLFL. In DNA, the CDR3 is TGTGCCAGCAGCCCCAACCCCCCTGGGACGGGGGGTGAAAAACTGTTTCTT.

V usage is TRBV2 and J usage is TRBJ2-5, with 10 nucleotides matching TRBD2. The germline V gene has CDR1 SNHLY and CDR2 FYNNEI. The CDR3 extends over 15 amino acids. The ends lost 6 bases at V and 0 bases at J; junction bases unmatched: 4. The CDR3 protein is CASSTSGAYQETQYF. CDR3 bases: TGTGCCAGCAGCACTAGCGGGGCGTACCAAGAGACCCAGTACTTC.

This clonotype appeared a few times. The chain links TRBV6-2 or TRBV6-3 to TRBJ2-5; 10 bases are a match to TRBD2. The V and J ends lost 9 bases and 5 bases, in that order; junction bases with no gene match: 6. CDR3 size: 13 residues. Germline-derived CDR1 and CDR2 are MNHEY and SVGEGT. In DNA, the CDR3 is TGTGCCAGTAAGCGGGGGGGCGAGGAGACCCAGTACTTC. Amino acids: CASKRGGEETQYF.

This clonotype was seen just once. The chain is built from TRBV29-1 and TRBJ1-2; 12 bases fit TRBD1. V was clipped by 3 bases and J by 7 bases; unmatched bases: 12. Germline CDR1 and CDR2: SQVTM and ANQGSEA. CDR3 size: 16 residues. CDR3 amino acids: CSVDPGDRGRGVGYTF. CDR3 coding DNA: TGCAGCGTTGATCCGGGGGACAGGGGGCGCGGGGTTGGCTACACCTTC.

This clonotype came up many times. CDR3 nucleotide sequence: TGCGCCAGCAGCTTCGGACTAGCGGGGGGGCAAGATACGCAGTATTTT. This encodes CASSFGLAGGQDTQYF. The rearrangement uses TRBV5-1 and TRBJ2-3, with 15 bases that match TRBD2. J gave up 5 bases and V 2 bases, and 3 bases lay outside the gene matches. Per germline, CDR1 SGHRS and CDR2 YFSETQ. The CDR3 loop spans 16 amino acids.

This clonotype was detected only a few times. The chain links TRBV28 to TRBJ2-7; the D is unclear. The CDR3 has 16 amino acids. Germline CDR1 is MDHEN and CDR2 is SYDVKM. Trimming shortened V by 6 bases and J by 6 bases, and 24 bases separated the two germline ends. CDR3 DNA: TGTGCCAGCAGCCCACCCATCCGCGGAAGGGCCTCCGAGCAGTACTTC. It translates to CASSPPIRGRASEQYF. The entire variable domain, with the rest obtained from reference TRBV28 and TRBJ2-7, is as follows: DVKVTQSSRYLVKRTGEKVFLECVQDMDHENMFWYRQDPGLGLRLIYFSYDVKMKEKGDIPEGYSVSREKKERFSLILESASTNQTSMYLCASSPPIRGRASEQYFGPGTRLTVT.

This clonotype was recorded once. This may arise from a read error, as a much more abundant clone is one base away. DNA for the CDR3: TGTGCCAGCAGCGTAGGGACAGTCCCTAGCGAGCAGTACTTC. This encodes CASSVGTVPSEQYF. The chain combines TRBV9 with TRBJ2-7; TRBD1 might be the D (6 bases). The CDR3 extends over 14 amino acids. V shed 0 bases and J shed 6 bases, with 13 bases lying between them. Per the germline V gene, CDR1 is SGDLS and CDR2 is YYNGEE.

This clonotype appeared a few times. The rearrangement links TRBV28 to TRBJ1-4; D is undetermined. V shed 5 bases and J shed 10 bases, with 17 bases lying between them. From germline, CDR1 is MDHEN and CDR2 SYDVKM. The CDR3 loop spans 14 amino acids. The CDR3 region has the DNA TGTGCCAGCAGTCTAGACTGGACCGTTGGAAAACTGTTTTTT. Protein product: CASSLDWTVGKLFF.

This chain joins TRBV29-1 and TRBJ1-1; D is uncertain. Trimming removed 4 bases at V and 3 bases at J, with 3 bases between. From germline, CDR1 is SQVTM and CDR2 ANQGSEA. The CDR3 length is 10 residues. As DNA, the CDR3 is TGCAGCGTTGTATACACTGAAGCTTTCTTT. Protein product: CSVVYTEAFF. Combining the CDR3 with reference TRBV29-1 and TRBJ1-1 gives the whole variable domain SAVISQKPSRDICQRGTSLTIQCQVDSQVTMMFWYRQQPGQSLTLIATANQGSEATYESGFVIDKFPISRPNLTFSTLTVSNMSPEDSSIYLCSVVYTEAFFGQGTRLTVV.

This chain connects TRBV25-1 to TRBJ2-3; no clear D gene. Per germline, CDR1 MGHDK and CDR2 SYGVNS. V gave up 7 bases and J gave up 3 bases, with 23 bases separating them. CDR3 length: 17 residues. The CDR3 here is CASKNEKGTSRTDTQYF. The CDR3 DNA follows: TGTGCCAGCAAGAATGAGAAGGGCACTTCACGTACAGATACGCAGTATTTT.